Below, one T cell receptor beta chain is given with its context. Germline CDR1 is LGHDT and CDR2 is YNNKEL (reference sequence). This CDR3 has 19 residues. With 4 bases clipped from V and 3 bases from J, the junction kept 17 bases outside the gene matches. Study processing details: Estimation of nucleated cell counts relied on the amplification of reference gene primers. Sequencing used immunoSEQ multiplex PCR; TCRdb keeps in-frame clones, though not all of them. That table furnishes V, J and clone size, whereas the DNA furnished D and trimming. Altogether roughly 120,000 clones are present, approximately 83% being singletons, with the ten largest covering roughly a tenth. The source of the sample is a study of blood T cell repertoires in COVID-19. The wider study: T cells, B-cell-depleted T cells, or PBMCs provided the cDNA or gDNA that served as material.

This clonotype was sampled from a man aged 80 or over with acute or convalescent COVID-19. Sequenced material: peripheral blood. The V and J genes are TRBV3-1 (or the pseudogene TRBV3-2) and TRBJ2-1, with TRBD2 matching over 8 bases. CDR3: CASSPQGGRSSTVYNEQFF. CDR3 coding DNA: TGTGCCAGCAGCCCCCAAGGCGGGAGGTCGTCAACGGTCTACAATGAGCAGTTCTTC.